The 29 T cell receptor beta chains below come from one sample, sequenced in a study of HIV-infected children after antiretroviral therapy interruption. Unique molecular identifiers were included in an RNA-based 3' RACE TCR library. Using its own MiXCR run on the 3' RACE reads, TCRdb lists one record per CDR3 protein. Of 30,000 to 50,000 distinct CDR3 sequences in the sample, just over 6.5% are singletons; the top ten hold about 1%. The treatment: PENTA 11 planned treatment interruption arm or continuous ART arm. Here the sequenced sample was CD45RA+ CD4+ T cells from PBMCs, pooled from several time points, taken from a donor given antiretroviral therapy, either interrupted or continuous. The sample's subset: naive CD4+ CD45RA+ CD45RO- T cells. Receptors originate from a pool of human donors with HIV.

This clonotype was seen many times. V gene TRBV28 combines with J gene TRBJ2-3, with 11 bases that match TRBD2. Germline CDR1 MDHEN, CDR2 SYDVKM. V dropped 6 bases and J dropped 7; count of bases not matched to a gene: 12. This CDR3 contains 16 residues. In nucleotides, the CDR3 is TGTGCCAGCAGCCCCGGGGCTAGCGGGAGGAGGAATACGCAGTATTTT. Translating it yields CASSPGASGRRNTQYF.

This clonotype has at least ten counts. The V call is TRBV4-3, the J call TRBJ1-2; D possibly corresponds to TRBD1 (6 bases). The V gene's germline CDR1 is LGHNA and CDR2 YSLEER. The CDR3 consists of 14 residues. Trimming shortened V by 0 bases and J by 8 bases, and 13 bases separated the two germline ends. The DNA for the CDR3 is TGCGCCAGCAGCCAAGATCAGGGGCCTTTCGGCTACACCTTC. As protein: CASSQDQGPFGYTF.

This clonotype was detected many times. This chain connects TRBV12-3 or TRBV12-4 to TRBJ2-7; TRBD1 agrees at 9 bases. With 5 bases clipped from V and 7 bases from J, the junction kept 9 bases outside the gene matches. CDR3 length: 14 residues. The DNA of the CDR3 is TGTGCCAGCAGTCCATGGACAGGGGATTCAGAGCAGTACTTC. Translated, it gives CASSPWTGDSEQYF.

This clonotype was seen a handful of times. V gene TRBV6-6 combines with J gene TRBJ2-5, with unresolved D. Trimming stripped 0 bases from V and 5 bases from J, with 10 bases between. CDR1 and CDR2 from the germline V gene are MNHNY and SVGAGI (reference sequence). This CDR3 contains 14 residues. CDR3 coding DNA: TGTGCCAGCAGTTACTCGGCGGTTGCGGAGACCCAGTACTTC. Its translation: CASSYSAVAETQYF.

This clonotype was recorded at least ten times. V and J are TRBV20-1 and TRBJ2-1, with D perhaps matching TRBD2 (5 bases). Trimming stripped 5 bases from V and 9 bases from J, with 14 bases between. Germline V CDR1 and CDR2: DFQATT, SNEGSKA (reference sequence). CDR3 length: 12 amino acids. DNA for the CDR3: TGCAGTGCTCAACCCGGGGTCGGTGAGCAGTTCTTC. It yields the protein CSAQPGVGEQFF.

This clonotype was seen at least ten times. The V and J genes are TRBV27 and TRBJ2-5; a weak D match, TRBD2 (6 bases). The CDR3 is 17 residues long. Germline CDR1 reads MNHEY; CDR2 reads SMNVEV (reference sequence). The germline V and J ends were trimmed by 5 bases and 2 bases, with 21 bases remaining between them. The CDR3 sequence: CASSLWTALAIQETQYF. The DNA of the CDR3 is TGTGCCAGCAGTCTATGGACCGCACTAGCCATACAAGAGACCCAGTACTTC.

Note on this clonotype: A much larger clone is a single base away; this may be a read error. The chain couples TRBV4-2 to TRBJ2-5; 7 positions match TRBD1. The germline CDR1 and CDR2 sequences are LGHNA and YNFKEQ. This CDR3 comprises 14 residues. This CDR3 reads CASSPRDSQNTQYF. The CDR3 nucleotides read TGTGCCAGCAGCCCCCGGGACAGCCAAAACACCCAGTACTTT.

The chain uses TRBV7-9 and TRBJ2-3; D may be TRBD1 or TRBD2 (5 bases each). The germline V and J ends were trimmed by 3 bases and 4 bases, with 20 bases remaining between them. The germline gives CDR1 SEHNR, CDR2 FQNEAQ (reference sequence). The CDR3 has 17 amino acids. The chain's CDR3 is CASSFRVGTPLPDTQYF. CDR3 coding DNA: TGTGCCAGCAGCTTCCGGGTCGGGACCCCCCTGCCAGATACGCAGTATTTT.

V usage is TRBV28 and J usage is TRBJ1-6, with D possibly TRBD1 on 6 matching bases. The CDR3 is 14 amino acids. Per germline, CDR1 MDHEN and CDR2 SYDVKM. V was pared by 2 bases and J by 14 bases, with 16 bases between. Written as DNA, the CDR3 is TGTGCCAGCAGTTTAGGGTTCAGGGGCGAGGCCCTCCACTTT. This sequence encodes CASSLGFRGEALHF.

This clonotype has ten or more counts. V gene TRBV29-1 combines with J gene TRBJ1-4; D uncertain. This CDR3 is 12 amino acids long. Looked up from germline, CDR1 is SQVTM and CDR2 is ANQGSEA. The V end was cut by 2 bases, the J end by 8 bases, with 9 bases between. The CDR3 coding sequence is TGCAGCGTTGAATCCGATAGGGAAAAACTGTTTTTT. Protein: CSVESDREKLFF.

There are many counts of this clonotype. The V gene is TRBV7-3, the J gene TRBJ1-6, with D unclear. The CDR3 contains 15 residues. V dropped 2 bases and J dropped 6 bases, with 11 bases sitting between them. The germline V gene has CDR1 SGHTA and CDR2 FQGTGA. CDR3 loop: CASSLSTSGNSPLHF. CDR3 coding DNA: TGTGCCAGCAGCTTATCAACGTCGGGTAATTCACCCCTCCACTTT.

This clonotype appeared many times. This chain links TRBV5-4 with TRBJ2-1; D unresolved. V lost 3 bases and J 4 bases, leaving 11 bases between the germline ends. Germline V lookup: CDR1 SGHNT, CDR2 YYREEE (reference sequence). This CDR3 has 14 residues. The CDR3 sequence is CASSSARVYNEQFF. CDR3 DNA sequence: TGTGCCAGCAGCTCCGCAAGGGTATACAATGAGCAGTTCTTC. Using reference TRBV5-4 and TRBJ2-1 for the parts outside the CDR3, the full variable domain is ETGVTQSPTHLIKTRGQQVTLRCSSQSGHNTVSWYQQALGQGPQFIFQYYREEENGRGNFPPRFSGLQFPNYSSELNVNALELDDSALYLCASSSARVYNEQFFGPGTRLTVL.

At least ten counts were recorded for this clonotype. Written as DNA, the CDR3 is TGTGCTAGTGGTTTGGGAGAGAAAAGGGCGGGGCAAGAGACCCAGTACTTC. Translation gives CASGLGEKRAGQETQYF. The rearrangement uses TRBV12-5 and TRBJ2-5; tentatively, D is TRBD2 (6 bases). Germline values: CDR1 LGHNT, CDR2 FRNRAP. This CDR3 contains 17 residues. The V end was cut by 1 base, the J end by 2 bases, with 17 bases between. The variable domain in full, completed from reference TRBV12-5 and TRBJ2-5, reads DARVTQTPRHKVTEMGQEVTMRCQPILGHNTVFWYRQTMMQGLELLAYFRNRAPLDDSGMPKDRFSAEMPDATLATLKIQPSEPRDSAVYFCASGLGEKRAGQETQYFGPGTRLLVL.

This clonotype was observed many times. This chain joins TRBV20-1 and TRBJ2-5; 8 nucleotides match TRBD2. The CDR3 spans 16 residues. CDR1 DFQATT and CDR2 SNEGSKA come from the germline V gene (reference sequence). J gave up 0 bases and V 2 bases, and 8 bases lay outside the gene matches. This chain's CDR3 is CSARRVSGAYQETQYF. The CDR3 coding sequence is TGCAGTGCTAGACGGGTTAGCGGGGCGTACCAAGAGACCCAGTACTTC.

Many counts were recorded for this clonotype. V usage is TRBV6-6 and J usage is TRBJ1-5; D may be TRBD1 (5 bases). V was pared by 6 bases and J by 5 bases, with 20 bases between. The CDR3 is 16 amino acids. Germline-derived CDR1 and CDR2 are MNHNY and SVGAGI (reference sequence). The CDR3 is CASSSPAGRADQPQHF. The DNA for the CDR3 is TGTGCCAGCAGCTCACCCGCGGGCAGGGCCGATCAGCCCCAGCATTTT.

This clonotype was found many times. The rearrangement uses TRBV11-1 and TRBJ2-7; TRBD2 might be the D (6 bases). Trimming shortened V by 5 bases and J by 4 bases, and 12 bases separated the two germline ends. Per the germline V gene, CDR1 is SGHAT and CDR2 is FQDESV (reference sequence). This CDR3 region has 13 residues. CDR3 sequence reads: CASSIGAGYEQYF. The CDR3 nucleotides read TGTGCCAGCAGCATTGGTGCGGGGTACGAGCAGTACTTC.

The rearrangement joins TRBV7-8 to TRBJ1-5; the D is unclear. The length of the CDR3 is 12 residues. The ends were cut back, 4 bases at V and 4 bases at J, with 5 bases in the middle. CDR1 is SGHVS, CDR2 FQNEAQ, per germline. The CDR3 DNA reads TGTGCCAGCAGCTCACAAAATCAGCCCCAGCATTTT. Translated, it gives CASSSQNQPQHF. Full variable domain (outside the CDR3, taken from reference TRBV7-8 and TRBJ1-5): GAGVSQSPRYKVAKRGQDVALRCDPISGHVSLFWYQQALGQGPEFLTYFQNEAQLDKSGLPSDRFFAERPEGSVSTLKIQRTQQEDSAVYLCASSSQNQPQHFGDGTRLSIL.

This clonotype was observed a handful of times. The chain is built from TRBV7-2 and TRBJ2-5; no clear D gene. The length of the CDR3 is 12 residues. Germline CDR1 and CDR2: SGHTA and FQGNSA. Trimming left V 5 bases short and J 0 bases short, with 4 bases between. The CDR3 bases are TGTGCCAGCAGCCCCTACCAAGAGACCCAGTACTTC. Its protein product is CASSPYQETQYF.

This clonotype was picked up many times. The chain carries TRBV5-1 and TRBJ1-1; D is uncertain. This CDR3 has 14 residues. V lost 4 bases to trimming and J lost 5 bases, with 15 bases between them. Germline CDR1 and CDR2: SGHRS and YFSETQ. CDR3 coding DNA: TGCGCCAGCAGCCTCCGGGCGGATTGGACTGAAGCTTTCTTT. It specifies CASSLRADWTEAFF.

This clonotype was recorded many times. The chain couples TRBV4-3 to TRBJ2-7; 10 bases map to TRBD2. V lost 0 bases to trimming and J lost 1 base; unmatched junction nucleotides: 9. Germline lookup yields CDR1 LGHNA and CDR2 YSLEER. The CDR3 runs 18 residues. The CDR3 DNA sequence: TGCGCCAGCAGCCAAGACCCCCCAGCGGGGGGGCGTTCCTACGAGCAGTACTTC. Encoded protein: CASSQDPPAGGRSYEQYF.

The genes are TRBV7-2 and TRBJ1-3; D not certain. Germline V gives CDR1 SGHTA, CDR2 FQGNSA. Deletions cut 5 bases from V and 0 bases from J, with 14 bases between. This CDR3 contains 16 residues. This CDR3 is CASSTPSGGSGNTIYF. The DNA for the CDR3 is TGTGCCAGCAGCACCCCCTCGGGAGGCTCTGGAAACACCATATATTTT.

This clonotype was seen many times. The chain joins TRBV20-1 to TRBJ2-7; 9 bases are shared with TRBD2. The CDR3 consists of 15 residues. Germline V gene lookup returns CDR1 DFQATT and CDR2 SNEGSKA (reference sequence). The V gene end was trimmed by 1 base and the J gene end by 1 base; junction bases not matched to a gene: 5. For the CDR3, the DNA is TGCAGTGCTAGAGTCTGGCGGGAGGGGTCCTACGAGCAGTACTTC. It encodes CSARVWREGSYEQYF.

This clonotype was detected many times. The junction differs from germline at one of its ends, possibly a read error. J is TRBJ2-2 and V is TRBV6-6, with D perhaps TRBD1 (5 bases). Germline values: CDR1 MNHNY, CDR2 SVGAGI (reference sequence). The CDR3 consists of 13 residues. The CDR3 region is CASGDLDTGQLYF. The DNA of the CDR3 is TGTGCCAGCGGTGATCTGGACACCGGGCAGCTCTACTTT.

This clonotype is medium-sized by share. The chain employs TRBV28 and TRBJ1-2, with D tentatively TRBD1 (5 bases). Germline V CDR1 and CDR2: MDHEN, SYDVKM. The ends were cut back, 10 bases at V and 3 bases at J, with 15 bases in the middle. There are 13 residues in the CDR3. This CDR3 reads CATGSREYYGYTF. The CDR3 DNA reads TGTGCCACAGGGTCTAGGGAATACTATGGCTACACCTTC.

The V call is TRBV4-3, the J call TRBJ2-5, with TRBD1 matching 11 bases. Germline values: CDR1 LGHNA, CDR2 YSLEER. V was pared by 3 bases and J by 1 base, with 4 bases of the junction left unmatched. The CDR3 is 16 residues long. The CDR3 region has the DNA TGCGCCAGCAGCCAGGGGGGACAGGGGGTCCAAGAGACCCAGTACTTC. Encoded protein: CASSQGGQGVQETQYF.

Only a few counts were recorded for this clonotype. The CDR3 spells CASSERFSDRNYGYTF. CDR3 nucleotide sequence: TGTGCCAGCAGTGAAAGGTTCAGTGACAGGAACTATGGCTACACCTTC. This chain uses TRBV6-1 with TRBJ1-2, with a possible D match to TRBD1 (6 bases). The CDR3 length is 16 residues. V lost 2 bases, J lost 2 bases, and 15 bases lay in between. Germline assignment: CDR1 MNHNS and CDR2 SASEGT.

This clonotype was picked up many times. The CDR3 loop is CSANLGGENQPQHF. In DNA form, the CDR3 reads TGCAGTGCTAACCTGGGAGGGGAGAATCAGCCCCAGCATTTT. The chain is built from TRBV20-1 and TRBJ1-5; TRBD1 is a possible D gene (5 bases). The CDR3 contains 14 residues. Trimming shortened V by 4 bases and J by 4 bases, and 14 bases separated the two germline ends. Germline loops: CDR1 DFQATT, CDR2 SNEGSKA (reference sequence).

This clonotype was observed a handful of times. The CDR3 DNA sequence: TGTGCCAGCTCACCACCTGGGACAGGGGGAGTTCTAGCCAAAAACATTCAGTACTTC. Residues: CASSPPGTGGVLAKNIQYF. The chain employs TRBV18 and TRBJ2-4, with 11 bases fitting TRBD1. This CDR3 has 19 residues. V lost 0 bases, J lost 0 bases, and 7 bases stayed unmatched. Per the germline V gene, CDR1 is KGHSH and CDR2 is LQKENI.

This clonotype was seen repeatedly, ten times or more. V usage is TRBV10-1 and J usage is TRBJ1-3, with D hard to call. The CDR3 is 14 amino acids. Trimming stripped 7 bases from V and 2 bases from J, with 12 bases between. Germline loops: CDR1 WNHNN, CDR2 SYGVQD (reference sequence). The CDR3 nucleotides read TGCGCCAGCACCAAGGACCTCGCTGGAAACACCATATATTTT. Translation gives CASTKDLAGNTIYF.